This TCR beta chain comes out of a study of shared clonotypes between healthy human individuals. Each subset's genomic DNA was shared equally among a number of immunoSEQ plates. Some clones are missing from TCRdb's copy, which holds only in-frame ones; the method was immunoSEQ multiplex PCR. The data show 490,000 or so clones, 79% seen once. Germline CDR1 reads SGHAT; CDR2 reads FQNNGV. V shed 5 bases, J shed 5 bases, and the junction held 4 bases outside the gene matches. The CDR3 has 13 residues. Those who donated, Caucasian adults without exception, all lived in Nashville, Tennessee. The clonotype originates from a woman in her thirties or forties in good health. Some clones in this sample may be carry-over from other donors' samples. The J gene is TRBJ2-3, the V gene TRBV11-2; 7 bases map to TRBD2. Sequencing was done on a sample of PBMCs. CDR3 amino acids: CASSLREGDTQYF. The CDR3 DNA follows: TGTGCCAGCAGCCTAAGGGAGGGAGATACGCAGTATTTT.